Only one count was recorded for the clone carrying this T cell receptor beta chain. The data stem from a study of cytomegalovirus exposure and HLA in healthy donors. This CDR3 spans 13 amino acids. V was clipped by 4 bases and J by 5 bases; unmatched bases: 0. Germline CDR1 SGHNT, CDR2 YYREEE (reference sequence). PCR was performed using 60 Vbeta and 13 Jbeta primers. Produced via immunoSEQ multiplex PCR; TCRdb's table is partial and in-frame only. The data contain around 210,000 clones, about 81% of them singletons. The clonotype originates from a woman aged 40 to 50 in good health and CMV-seronegative. The chain uses TRBV5-4 and TRBJ2-1, with TRBD2 matching over 10 bases. Sequenced: PBMCs. CDR3: CASSGTSDNEQFF. DNA of the CDR3: TGTGCCAGCAGCGGGACTAGCGACAATGAGCAGTTCTTC.